Each of the 20 T cell receptor beta chains below was sequenced from the same sample in a study of blood T cell repertoires in COVID-19 (dated by TCRdb to 2020 to 2021). To prepare the library, the immunoSEQ multiplex PCR assay was applied. TCRdb limited this immuneACCESS table to in-frame rearrangements with V and J called. A share of clones is missing; checked studies link under half to unresolved V genes, and the rest is unexplained. The sample table holds more than 85,000 clones, of which approximately 93% were seen once. The ten largest clones represent roughly 0.99% of the sample. Sequencing was done on a sample of peripheral blood. These receptors all come from a man aged 55 to 70 with acute or convalescent COVID-19.

The chain uses TRBV14 and TRBJ1-1; D call uncertain. This CDR3 comprises 14 residues. With 1 base removed from V and 4 bases from J, the gap between germline ends came to 10 bases. Germline assignment: CDR1 SGHDN and CDR2 FVKESK. CDR3 DNA: TGTGCCAGCAGCCAAGCCCGAGCGTCCACTGAAGCTTTCTTT. This sequence encodes CASSQARASTEAFF.

The chain employs TRBV7-8 and TRBJ2-2; D is perhaps TRBD2 (5 bases). Germline loops: CDR1 SGHVS, CDR2 FQNEAQ. With 4 bases removed from V and 4 bases from J, the gap between germline ends came to 13 bases. The CDR3 sequence is 15 residues long. The CDR3 is CASSSNGISTGELFF. The CDR3 nucleotides are TGTGCCAGCAGCTCGAACGGGATCTCCACCGGGGAGCTGTTTTTT.

The chain is built from TRBV6-6 and TRBJ1-2; D is unclear. The V end was cut by 3 bases, the J end by 1 base, with 12 bases between. This CDR3 has 15 residues. The germline gives CDR1 MNHNY, CDR2 SVGAGI (reference sequence). CDR3 DNA sequence: TGTGCCAGCAGTTATAGTGGCAGCGTTAACTATGGCTACACCTTC. As protein: CASSYSGSVNYGYTF.

The chain uses TRBV2 and TRBJ1-2; 9 nucleotides agree with TRBD1. The CDR3 has 16 amino acids. The J segment lost 3 bases and the V segment lost 4 bases, leaving 9 bases of the junction unmatched. Germline lookup yields CDR1 SNHLY and CDR2 FYNNEI. CDR3 sequence: CASSVPPGTGHYGYTF. The CDR3 nucleotides are TGTGCCAGCAGTGTCCCCCCCGGGACAGGGCACTATGGCTACACCTTC.

This clone has just a few counts. This chain links TRBV12-5 with TRBJ2-1; weak D call: TRBD1 (6 bases). The V end lost 2 bases, the J end lost 0 bases, and 26 bases lay between the germline ends. This CDR3 has 21 residues. Germline V lookup: CDR1 LGHNT, CDR2 FRNRAP. CDR3 sequence: CASGLLIRAGARYVSYNEQFF. The CDR3 nucleotides are TGTGCTAGTGGTTTGTTAATCAGGGCAGGGGCCCGTTATGTCTCCTACAATGAGCAGTTCTTC.

The chain couples TRBV10-3 to TRBJ2-2; 8 bases line up with TRBD1. Germline CDR1 and CDR2: ENHRY and SYGVKD. This CDR3 is 13 amino acids long. With V trimmed by 5 bases and J by 6 bases, 2 bases remained unmatched. CDR3 DNA: TGTGCCATCAGTAGGACAGGGTCCGGGGAGCTGTTTTTT. Amino acids: CAISRTGSGELFF.

The chain employs TRBV6-1 and TRBJ2-2, with D hard to call. The CDR3 spans 16 residues. V lost 1 base, J lost 1 base, and 10 bases lay in between. Germline V gene lookup returns CDR1 MNHNS and CDR2 SASEGT. The CDR3 coding sequence is TGTGCCAGCAGTGAAGGTAAGAGATTGAACACCGGGGAGCTGTTTTTT. Translation gives CASSEGKRLNTGELFF.

J is TRBJ1-3 and V is TRBV11-2; the D is unclear. CDR3 length equals 17 residues. From germline, CDR1 is SGHAT and CDR2 FQNNGV. Trimming removed 1 base at V and 0 bases at J, with 13 bases between. The CDR3 sequence is CASSLVISASSGNTIYF. The CDR3 coding sequence is TGTGCCAGCAGCTTAGTTATCTCCGCCAGCTCTGGAAACACCATATATTTT.

This rearrangement joins TRBV27 to TRBJ1-6; D is unclear. The V and J ends lost 5 bases and 3 bases respectively, with 5 bases between them. This CDR3 spans 13 amino acids. Germline CDR1 and CDR2: MNHEY and SMNVEV (reference sequence). The CDR3 loop reads CASSPRYNSPLHF. The CDR3 coding sequence is TGTGCCAGCAGTCCCCGCTATAATTCACCCCTCCACTTT.

This chain connects TRBV25-1 to TRBJ1-5; perhaps TRBD1 as D (5 bases). Trimming pared 3 bases from V and 6 bases from J, leaving 15 bases between. Per the germline V gene, CDR1 is MGHDK and CDR2 is SYGVNS. CDR3 length equals 15 residues. This CDR3 reads CASSDVGAVGQPQHF. CDR3 DNA sequence: TGTGCCAGCAGTGATGTAGGGGCAGTGGGTCAGCCCCAGCATTTT.

The CDR3 DNA reads TGTGCCAGCAGCTTGGACAGGGGCTCTGGAGAGACCCAGTACTTC. This encodes CASSLDRGSGETQYF. This sequence joins TRBV5-4 and TRBJ2-5; 7 bases map to TRBD1. Germline CDR1 SGHNT, CDR2 YYREEE (reference sequence). V trimming: 0 bases; J trimming: 4 bases; junction bases outside the gene matches: 6. CDR3 length equals 15 residues.

The chain employs TRBV2 and TRBJ1-2; D might be TRBD1 (5 bases). Per germline, CDR1 SNHLY and CDR2 FYNNEI. The CDR3 loop spans 12 amino acids. V was cut by 7 bases and J by 2 bases, with 8 bases left in between. The CDR3 here is CASTTGNYGYTF. The CDR3 nucleotides read TGTGCCAGCACCACAGGAAACTATGGCTACACCTTC.

The genes are TRBV5-8 and TRBJ2-1; D is uncertain. V shed 2 bases and J shed 9 bases, with 3 bases lying between them. Germline V gene data show CDR1 as SGHTS and CDR2 as YDEGEE. The CDR3 has 10 amino acids. CDR3 bases: TGTGCCAGCAGCTTCATTGAGCAGTTCTTC. This sequence encodes CASSFIEQFF. Full variable domain (rest looked up from reference TRBV5-8 and TRBJ2-1): EAGVTQSPTHLIKTRGQQATLRCSPISGHTSVYWYQQALGLGLQFLLWYDEGEERNRGNFPPRFSGRQFPNYSSELNVNALELEDSALYLCASSFIEQFFGPGTRLTVL.

The CDR3 loop reads CATQTAGSDEQYF. The CDR3 coding sequence is TGTGCCACCCAGACGGCAGGGTCGGACGAGCAGTACTTC. The rearrangement joins TRBV19 to TRBJ2-7; weak D call: TRBD1 (5 bases). V dropped 10 bases and J dropped 5 bases, with 18 bases sitting between them. The CDR3 length is 13 residues. Germline lookup yields CDR1 LNHDA and CDR2 SQIVND (reference sequence).

The V gene is TRBV11-3, the J gene TRBJ2-5, with TRBD1 matching 7 bases. V gave up 5 bases and J gave up 5 bases; unmatched junction bases: 11. Germline V CDR1 and CDR2: SGHNT, YENEEA. The CDR3 totals 15 residues. The DNA for the CDR3 is TGTGCCAGCAGCCCACGGACAGGCCCCGGGGAGACCCAGTACTTC. Translated: CASSPRTGPGETQYF.

The CDR3 region has the DNA TGTGCCAGCAGTGAAGATAGGGACAGGGGGCCGGTGGCTTTCTTT. This codes for CASSEDRDRGPVAFF. The rearrangement links TRBV2 to TRBJ1-1, with 12 bases aligning to TRBD1. J was trimmed by 11 bases and V by 1 base; bases with no gene match: 8. This CDR3 is 15 amino acids long. Germline V gives CDR1 SNHLY, CDR2 FYNNEI.

The chain joins TRBV9 to TRBJ1-3; 10 nucleotides agree with TRBD1. With V trimmed by 0 bases and J by 4 bases, 4 bases remained unmatched. CDR3 size: 16 residues. Germline V lookup: CDR1 SGDLS, CDR2 YYNGEE. CDR3: CASSVGRQGAGNTIYF. The CDR3 DNA is TGTGCCAGCAGCGTAGGTAGACAGGGGGCAGGAAACACCATATATTTT. Using reference TRBV9 and TRBJ1-3 for the parts outside the CDR3, the full variable domain is DSGVTQTPKHLITATGQRVTLRCSPRSGDLSVYWYQQSLDQGLQFLIQYYNGEERAKGNILERFSAQQFPDLHSELNLSSLELGDSALYFCASSVGRQGAGNTIYFGEGSWLTVV.

The chain couples TRBV2 to TRBJ2-2; D ambiguous. This CDR3 has 15 residues. The V gene's germline CDR1 is SNHLY and CDR2 FYNNEI. The V gene lost 5 bases and the J gene lost 4 bases, with 14 bases spanning the gap. CDR3 region: CASSRMAGTTGELFF. In DNA, the CDR3 is TGTGCCAGCAGTAGGATGGCAGGCACCACCGGGGAGCTGTTTTTT.

This clone was observed a single time. The gene calls are TRBV11-3 and TRBJ2-5; TRBD2 agrees at 12 bases. This CDR3 has 16 amino acids. After removal of 1 base from V and 5 bases from J, the junction contained 5 bases not matched to a gene. Germline lookup yields CDR1 SGHNT and CDR2 YENEEA. CDR3 sequence (DNA): TGTGCCAGCAGCTTAGGGACTAGCGGGATAAAGGAGACCCAGTACTTC. Its protein is CASSLGTSGIKETQYF.

The V gene is TRBV11-2, the J gene TRBJ2-5; 10 nucleotides line up with TRBD2. V trimming: 1 base; J trimming: 5 bases; junction bases outside the gene matches: 7. CDR1 is SGHAT, CDR2 FQNNGV, per germline. The CDR3 has 16 amino acids. The CDR3 loop is CASSLASGSLGETQYF. The CDR3 coding sequence is TGTGCCAGCAGCTTAGCTAGCGGGAGCTTAGGGGAGACCCAGTACTTC.